This T cell receptor (beta chain) was obtained from a study of blood T cell repertoires in COVID-19. The table came from immunoSEQ multiplex PCR; TCRdb's copy has only in-frame clones and leaves some out. The sample has tens of thousands of clones, 85% to 90% seen once; the top ten hold 15% to 20%. CDR3 length: 15 amino acids. Germline V lookup: CDR1 LGHDT, CDR2 YNNKEL (reference sequence). The V and J ends lost 3 bases and 7 bases, in that order; junction bases with no gene match: 10. The sequence was collected from a woman aged 60-70 years with active COVID-19. The rearrangement uses TRBV3-1 (or the pseudogene TRBV3-2) and TRBJ2-7; 9 bases fit TRBD2. The sequenced material came from peripheral blood. CDR3 in DNA: TGTGCCAGCAGCCACCGGGCGGGAGGGCCGGGGGAGCAGTACTTC. Its translation is CASSHRAGGPGEQYF.